The TCR beta chain under discussion was sequenced for a study of PD-L1 blockade in urothelial cancer. Study as a whole: At 6 weeks and at 3 weeks (second dose) after treatment start, blood was analyzed. General observations from the study: Larger 3-week expansion of tumor-associated blood clones was seen in durable-benefit patients. Clonality of blood TCR below the median before treatment predicted better survival.

The CDR3 is 15 residues long. Per germline, CDR1 MNHEY and CDR2 SVGAGI. Trimming took 0 bases from V and 4 from J; bases not matched to a gene: 5. There were between 1 and 8 samples from each patient, taken pretreatment and on-treatment. TCRdb keeps only in-frame clones here, not all; method: immunoSEQ multiplex PCR. This sample yields some 60,000 clones, of which about 86% are seen a single time; less than 3% belongs to the top ten. As for this clone: Antigen specificity is unknown.

The sample consisted of PBMCs, taken around atezolizumab (anti-PD-L1) treatment. This TCR came from a man aged 45-65 years with urothelial cancer. V gene TRBV6-5 combines with J gene TRBJ2-5; 7 bases align to TRBD1. Written as DNA, the CDR3 is TGTGCCAGCAGTTACTCTGGTGCAGGGGGAGAGACCCAGTACTTC. It codes for CASSYSGAGGETQYF.